This T cell receptor beta chain was documented in a study of cytomegalovirus exposure and HLA in healthy donors. Study-level points and caveats: In a later analysis, first-cohort TCR clusters were found to tend to co-occur in the roughly 120 validation repertoires. Rare TCR sequences predominated, though certain public TCRs were found in many donors.

Donors came from a validation cohort of 95 to 150 subjects, distinct from the first 666-subject cohort. The CDR3 sequence is 15 residues long. Germline values: CDR1 MDHEN, CDR2 SYDVKM. V was pared by 10 bases and J by 1 base, with 17 bases between. This clone was seen once. Its target is unknown. TCRdb's table, derived via immunoSEQ multiplex PCR, lists solely in-frame clones and lacks some. Among 110,000 to 150,000 clones listed, approximately 90% were seen once. The sequenced material came from PBMCs. The sequence derives from a man aged 18 to 29 in good health and CMV-seronegative. This chain uses TRBV28 with TRBJ2-4; maybe TRBD2 (7 bases). In DNA form, the CDR3 reads TGTGCCACCACTATAGGGGGGGTGGCCAAAAACATTCAGTACTTC. Its translation: CATTIGGVAKNIQYF.